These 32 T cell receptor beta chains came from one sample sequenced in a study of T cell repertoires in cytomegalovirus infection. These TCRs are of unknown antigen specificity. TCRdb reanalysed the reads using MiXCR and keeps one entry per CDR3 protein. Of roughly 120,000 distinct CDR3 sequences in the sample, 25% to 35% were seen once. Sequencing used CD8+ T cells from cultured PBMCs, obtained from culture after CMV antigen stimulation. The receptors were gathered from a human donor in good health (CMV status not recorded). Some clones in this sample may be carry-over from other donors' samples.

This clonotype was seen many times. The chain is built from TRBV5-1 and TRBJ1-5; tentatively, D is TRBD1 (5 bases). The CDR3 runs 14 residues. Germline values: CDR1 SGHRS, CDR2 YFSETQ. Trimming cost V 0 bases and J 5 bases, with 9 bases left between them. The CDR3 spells CASSLGGGYQPQHF. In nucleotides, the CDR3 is TGCGCCAGCAGCTTGGGCGGGGGATATCAGCCCCAGCATTTT.

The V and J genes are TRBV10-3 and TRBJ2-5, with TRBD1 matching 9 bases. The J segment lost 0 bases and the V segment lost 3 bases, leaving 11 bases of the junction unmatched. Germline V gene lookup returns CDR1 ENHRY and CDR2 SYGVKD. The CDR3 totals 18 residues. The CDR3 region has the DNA TGTGCCATCAGTGAAACGGGGGACAGGGTGGGTCACCAAGAGACCCAGTACTTC. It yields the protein CAISETGDRVGHQETQYF.

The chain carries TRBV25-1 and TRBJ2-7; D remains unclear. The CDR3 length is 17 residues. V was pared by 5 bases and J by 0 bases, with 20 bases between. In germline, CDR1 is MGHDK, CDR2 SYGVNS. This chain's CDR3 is CASSKSSGANRSYEQYF. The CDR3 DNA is TGTGCCAGCAGTAAAAGCAGTGGAGCCAACCGCTCCTACGAGCAGTACTTC.

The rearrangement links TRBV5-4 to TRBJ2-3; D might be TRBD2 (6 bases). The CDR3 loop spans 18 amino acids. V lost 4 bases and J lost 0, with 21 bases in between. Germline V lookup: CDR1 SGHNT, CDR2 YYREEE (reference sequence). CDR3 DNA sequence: TGTGCCAGCAGCCTTCCGCTTCCTAATAGCGGTAGCACAGATACGCAGTATTTT. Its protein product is CASSLPLPNSGSTDTQYF. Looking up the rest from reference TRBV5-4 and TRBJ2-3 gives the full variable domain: ETGVTQSPTHLIKTRGQQVTLRCSSQSGHNTVSWYQQALGQGPQFIFQYYREEENGRGNFPPRFSGLQFPNYSSELNVNALELDDSALYLCASSLPLPNSGSTDTQYFGPGTRLTVL.

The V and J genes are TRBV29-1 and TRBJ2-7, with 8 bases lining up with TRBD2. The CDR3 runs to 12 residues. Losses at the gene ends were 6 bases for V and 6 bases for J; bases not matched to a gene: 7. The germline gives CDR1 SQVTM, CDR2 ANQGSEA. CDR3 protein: CSVYQGTSEQYF. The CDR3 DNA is TGCAGCGTGTACCAGGGGACTAGCGAGCAGTACTTC.

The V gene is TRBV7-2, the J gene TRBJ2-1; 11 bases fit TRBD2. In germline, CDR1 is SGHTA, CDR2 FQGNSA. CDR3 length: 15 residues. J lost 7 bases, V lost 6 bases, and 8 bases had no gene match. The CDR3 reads CASSSGGALRNEQFF. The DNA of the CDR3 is TGTGCCAGCAGTAGCGGGGGGGCCCTCAGAAATGAGCAGTTCTTC.

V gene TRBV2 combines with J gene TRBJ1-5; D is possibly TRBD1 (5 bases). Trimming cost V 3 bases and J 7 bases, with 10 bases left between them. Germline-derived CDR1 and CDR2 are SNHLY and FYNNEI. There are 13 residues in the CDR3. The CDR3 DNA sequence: TGTGCCAGCAGTGAGGGGGGTGGACAGCCCCAGCATTTT. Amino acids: CASSEGGGQPQHF.

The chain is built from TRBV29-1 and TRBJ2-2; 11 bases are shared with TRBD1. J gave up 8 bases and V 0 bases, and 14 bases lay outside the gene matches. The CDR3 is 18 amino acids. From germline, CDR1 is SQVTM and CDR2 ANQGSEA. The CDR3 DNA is TGCAGCGTTGAAGACCCAAGAGGGGGACAGGGGGTAGTGGGGGAGCTGTTTTTT. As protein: CSVEDPRGGQGVVGELFF.

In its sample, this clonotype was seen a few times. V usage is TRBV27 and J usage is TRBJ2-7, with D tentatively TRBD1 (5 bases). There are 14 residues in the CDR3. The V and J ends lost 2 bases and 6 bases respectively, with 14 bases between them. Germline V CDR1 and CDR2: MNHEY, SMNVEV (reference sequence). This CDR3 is CASSLIGRQSEQYF. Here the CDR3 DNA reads TGTGCCAGCAGTTTAATCGGACGACAGTCCGAGCAGTACTTC.

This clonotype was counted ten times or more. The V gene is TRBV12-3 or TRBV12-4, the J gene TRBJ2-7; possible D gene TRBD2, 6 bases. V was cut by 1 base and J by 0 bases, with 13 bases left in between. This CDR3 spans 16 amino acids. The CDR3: CASSLGSGVLSYEQYF. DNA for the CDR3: TGTGCCAGCAGTTTAGGTTCGGGGGTCCTCTCCTACGAGCAGTACTTC.

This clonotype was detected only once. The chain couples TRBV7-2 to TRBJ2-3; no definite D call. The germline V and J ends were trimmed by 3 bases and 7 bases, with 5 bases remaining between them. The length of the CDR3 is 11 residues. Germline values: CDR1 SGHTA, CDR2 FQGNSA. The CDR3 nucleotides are TGTGCCAGCAGCTTCGTCAATACGCAGTATTTT. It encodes CASSFVNTQYF.

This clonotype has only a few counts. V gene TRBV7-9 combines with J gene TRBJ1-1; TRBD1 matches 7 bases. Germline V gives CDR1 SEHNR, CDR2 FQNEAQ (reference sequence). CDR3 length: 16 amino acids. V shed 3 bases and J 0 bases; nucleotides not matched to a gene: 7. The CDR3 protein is CASSFEPGGMNTEAFF. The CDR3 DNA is TGTGCCAGCAGCTTCGAACCAGGGGGAATGAACACTGAAGCTTTCTTT.

The CDR3 sequence is CASSPSAGAFF. CDR3 nucleotide sequence: TGTGCCAGCAGCCCGTCGGCGGGAGCTTTCTTT. V and J are TRBV7-2 and TRBJ1-1; D gene unclear. CDR1 is SGHTA, CDR2 FQGNSA, per germline. This CDR3 spans 11 amino acids. V lost 5 bases, J lost 10 bases, and 11 bases lay in between.

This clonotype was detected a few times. The CDR3 sequence is CASSEASGGATDTQYF. In DNA form, the CDR3 reads TGTGCCAGCAGTGAAGCTAGCGGGGGGGCCACAGATACGCAGTATTTT. This chain joins TRBV6-1 and TRBJ2-3; TRBD2 matches at 11 bases. V lost 0 bases to trimming and J lost 2 bases; unmatched junction nucleotides: 1. Germline CDR1 MNHNS, CDR2 SASEGT. The CDR3 is 16 residues long.

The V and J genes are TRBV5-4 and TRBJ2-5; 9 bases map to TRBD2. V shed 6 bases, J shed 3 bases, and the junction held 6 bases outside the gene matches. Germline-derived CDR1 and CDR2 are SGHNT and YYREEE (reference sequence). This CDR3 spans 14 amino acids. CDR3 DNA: TGTGCCAGCATCGGCGGGGGGGAGGAAGAGACCCAGTACTTC. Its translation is CASIGGGEEETQYF.

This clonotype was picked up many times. This chain's CDR3 is CASSLTSSRTDTQYF. The CDR3 region has the DNA TGTGCCAGCAGCCTTACTAGCTCACGCACAGATACGCAGTATTTT. The chain couples TRBV7-9 to TRBJ2-3, with D perhaps matching TRBD2 (6 bases). The CDR3 runs to 15 residues. The ends were cut back, 5 bases at V and 1 base at J, with 13 bases in the middle. The V gene's germline CDR1 is SEHNR and CDR2 FQNEAQ (reference sequence). The entire variable domain, with the rest obtained from reference TRBV7-9 and TRBJ2-3, is as follows: DTGVSQNPRHKITKRGQNVTFRCDPISEHNRLYWYRQTLGQGPEFLTYFQNEAQLEKSRLLSDRFSAERPKGSFSTLEIQRTEQGDSAMYLCASSLTSSRTDTQYFGPGTRLTVL.

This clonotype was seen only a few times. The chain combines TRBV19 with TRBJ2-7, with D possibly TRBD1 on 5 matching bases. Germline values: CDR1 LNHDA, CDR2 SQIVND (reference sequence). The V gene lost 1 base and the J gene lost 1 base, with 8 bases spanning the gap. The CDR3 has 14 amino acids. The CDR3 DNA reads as TGTGCCAGTAGTATAGGTGACAGTTCCTACGAGCAGTACTTC. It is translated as CASSIGDSSYEQYF.

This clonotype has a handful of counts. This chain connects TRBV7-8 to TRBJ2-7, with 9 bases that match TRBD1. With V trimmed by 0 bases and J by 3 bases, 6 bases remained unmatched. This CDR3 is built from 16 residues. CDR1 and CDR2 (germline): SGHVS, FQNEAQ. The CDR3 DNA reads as TGTGCCAGCAGCTTAGCTCGACAGGGGGGTGACTACGAGCAGTACTTC. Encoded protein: CASSLARQGGDYEQYF.

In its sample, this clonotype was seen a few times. CDR3 in DNA: TGCAGTGCTAGGGCAAGGACTAGCGGGGGGGCTTTGGGCACAGATACGCAGTATTTT. It specifies CSARARTSGGALGTDTQYF. The J gene is TRBJ2-3, the V gene TRBV20-1; 15 positions agree with TRBD2. The CDR3 has 19 amino acids. V dropped 3 bases and J dropped 1; count of bases not matched to a gene: 11. Germline CDR1 is DFQATT and CDR2 is SNEGSKA (reference sequence).

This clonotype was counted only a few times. The CDR3, as DNA: TGTGCCAGCAGCTCTCCCGGGCAGGGAGGGTATCAGCCCCAGCATTTT. It specifies CASSSPGQGGYQPQHF. The rearrangement links TRBV7-8 to TRBJ1-5, with a weak D call TRBD1 (5 bases). Germline V CDR1 and CDR2: SGHVS, FQNEAQ. The CDR3 runs to 16 residues. V was trimmed by 4 bases and J by 5 bases, leaving 18 bases between them. The variable domain in full, with the rest retrieved from reference TRBV7-8 and TRBJ1-5, is GAGVSQSPRYKVAKRGQDVALRCDPISGHVSLFWYQQALGQGPEFLTYFQNEAQLDKSGLPSDRFFAERPEGSVSTLKIQRTQQEDSAVYLCASSSPGQGGYQPQHFGDGTRLSIL.

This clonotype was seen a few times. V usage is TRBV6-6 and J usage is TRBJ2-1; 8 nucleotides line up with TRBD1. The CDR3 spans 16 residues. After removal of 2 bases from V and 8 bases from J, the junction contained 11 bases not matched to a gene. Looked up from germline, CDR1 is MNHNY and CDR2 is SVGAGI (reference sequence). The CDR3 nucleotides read TGTGCCAGCAGTTACCCGCCCACAGGGGGAGAGGATGAGCAGTTCTTC. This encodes CASSYPPTGGEDEQFF.

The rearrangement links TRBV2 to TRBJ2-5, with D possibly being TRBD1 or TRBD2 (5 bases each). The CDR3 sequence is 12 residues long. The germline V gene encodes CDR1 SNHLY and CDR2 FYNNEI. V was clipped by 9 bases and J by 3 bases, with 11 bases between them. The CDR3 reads CARRGVKETQYF. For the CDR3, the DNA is TGTGCCAGGAGAGGGGTAAAAGAGACCCAGTACTTC.

In DNA, the CDR3 is TGCGCCAGCAGCCAAGAACCAGGGGGCACTGAAGCTTTCTTT. This translates into CASSQEPGGTEAFF. V and J are TRBV4-1 and TRBJ1-1, with TRBD1 matching 7 bases. J gave up 4 bases and V 0 bases, and 2 bases lay outside the gene matches. The CDR3 totals 14 residues. Germline lookup yields CDR1 MGHRA and CDR2 YSYEKL.

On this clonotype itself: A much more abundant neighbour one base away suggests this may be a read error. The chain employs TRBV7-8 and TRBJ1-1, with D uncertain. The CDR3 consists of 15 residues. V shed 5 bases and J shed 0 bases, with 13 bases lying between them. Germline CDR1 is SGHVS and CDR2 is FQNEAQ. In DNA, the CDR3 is TGTGCCAGCAGCGGAACCGCAGGCGTGAACACTGAAGCTTTCTTT. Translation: CASSGTAGVNTEAFF.

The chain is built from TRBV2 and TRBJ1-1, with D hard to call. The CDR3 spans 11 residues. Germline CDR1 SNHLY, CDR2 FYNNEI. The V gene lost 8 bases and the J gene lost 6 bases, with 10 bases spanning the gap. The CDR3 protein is CASVRWPEAFF. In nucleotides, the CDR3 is TGTGCCAGCGTGAGGTGGCCTGAAGCTTTCTTT.

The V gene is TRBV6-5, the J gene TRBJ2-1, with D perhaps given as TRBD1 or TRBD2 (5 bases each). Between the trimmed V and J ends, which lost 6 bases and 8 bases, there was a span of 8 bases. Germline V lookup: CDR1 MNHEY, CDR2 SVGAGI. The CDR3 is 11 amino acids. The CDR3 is CASRVGDEQFF. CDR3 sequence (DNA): TGTGCCAGCAGGGTGGGGGATGAGCAGTTCTTC.

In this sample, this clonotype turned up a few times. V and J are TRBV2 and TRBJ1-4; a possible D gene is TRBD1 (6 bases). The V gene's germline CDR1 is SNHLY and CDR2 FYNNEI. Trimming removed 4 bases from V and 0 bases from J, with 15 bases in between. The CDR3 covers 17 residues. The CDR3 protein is CASSATGTSATNEKLFF. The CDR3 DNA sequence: TGTGCCAGCAGTGCGACAGGCACCTCTGCAACTAATGAAAAACTGTTTTTT.

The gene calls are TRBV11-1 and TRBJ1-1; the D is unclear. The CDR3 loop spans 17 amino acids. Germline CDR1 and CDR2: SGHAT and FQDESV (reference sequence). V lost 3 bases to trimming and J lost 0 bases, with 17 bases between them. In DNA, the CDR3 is TGTGCCAGCAGCTTTAACCCGCCCGGACTCATGAACACTGAAGCTTTCTTT. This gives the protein CASSFNPPGLMNTEAFF.

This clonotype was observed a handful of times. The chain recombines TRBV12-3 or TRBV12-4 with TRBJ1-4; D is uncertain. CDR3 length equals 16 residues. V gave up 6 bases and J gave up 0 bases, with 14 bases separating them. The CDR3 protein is CASRPETYATNEKLFF. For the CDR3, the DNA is TGTGCCAGCAGGCCGGAGACATATGCAACTAATGAAAAACTGTTTTTT.

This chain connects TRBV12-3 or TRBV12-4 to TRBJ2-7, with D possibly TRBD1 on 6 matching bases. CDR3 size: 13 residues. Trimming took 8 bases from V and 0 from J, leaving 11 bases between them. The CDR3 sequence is CASAGVNSYEQYF. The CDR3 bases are TGTGCCAGCGCAGGGGTTAACTCCTACGAGCAGTACTTC.

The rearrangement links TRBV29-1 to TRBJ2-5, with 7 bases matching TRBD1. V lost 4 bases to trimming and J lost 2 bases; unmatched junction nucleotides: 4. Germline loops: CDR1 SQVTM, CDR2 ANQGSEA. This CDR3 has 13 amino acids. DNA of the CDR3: TGCAGCGTTGGACAGGGCACGCAAGAGACCCAGTACTTC. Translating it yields CSVGQGTQETQYF. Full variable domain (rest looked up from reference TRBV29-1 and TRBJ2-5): SAVISQKPSRDICQRGTSLTIQCQVDSQVTMMFWYRQQPGQSLTLIATANQGSEATYESGFVIDKFPISRPNLTFSTLTVSNMSPEDSSIYLCSVGQGTQETQYFGPGTRLLVL.

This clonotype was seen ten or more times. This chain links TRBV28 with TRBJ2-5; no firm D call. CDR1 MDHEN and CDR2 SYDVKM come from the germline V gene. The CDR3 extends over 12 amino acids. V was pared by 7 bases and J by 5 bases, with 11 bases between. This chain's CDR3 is CASNTLMETQYF. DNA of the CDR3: TGTGCCAGCAACACCCTTATGGAGACCCAGTACTTC.